Listed here are 14 T cell receptor beta chains from one sample, sequenced in a study of blood T cell repertoires in COVID-19. Measured with immunoSEQ multiplex PCR; TCRdb has only the in-frame clones, and not every one. The data hold approximately 68,000 clones, with around four fifths observed a single time. The sample comprised peripheral blood. Every receptor here comes from a woman in her 50s with acute or convalescent COVID-19.

This clone was recorded once. The chain carries TRBV19 and TRBJ1-1; perhaps TRBD1 as D (5 bases). The CDR3 contains 14 residues. The germline V gene has CDR1 LNHDA and CDR2 SQIVND (reference sequence). V shed 6 bases and J shed 0 bases, with 11 bases lying between them. Here the CDR3 reads CASSRTYMNTEAFF. Written as DNA, the CDR3 is TGTGCCAGTAGCCGGACATACATGAACACTGAAGCTTTCTTT.

The chain joins TRBV6-5 to TRBJ1-1, with D perhaps TRBD1 (5 bases). Trimming shortened V by 8 bases and J by 1 base, and 17 bases separated the two germline ends. Looked up from germline, CDR1 is MNHEY and CDR2 is SVGAGI. This CDR3 contains 15 residues. CDR3 DNA: TGTGCCAGCGCTAAGGTAACGACAGCGAACACTGAAGCTTTCTTT. Translated: CASAKVTTANTEAFF.

V gene TRBV27 combines with J gene TRBJ2-2, with 9 bases that match TRBD1. The CDR3 covers 14 residues. With 4 bases clipped from V and 7 bases from J, the junction kept 4 bases outside the gene matches. In germline, CDR1 is MNHEY, CDR2 SMNVEV (reference sequence). Here the CDR3 reads CASSYGTGIGELFF. The CDR3 DNA reads as TGTGCCAGCAGTTACGGGACAGGGATCGGGGAGCTGTTTTTT.

The chain couples TRBV5-1 to TRBJ1-6; D is undetermined. Looked up from germline, CDR1 is SGHRS and CDR2 is YFSETQ. V lost 0 bases to trimming and J lost 7 bases, with 11 bases between them. CDR3 length: 15 residues. Here the CDR3 DNA reads TGCGCCAGCAGCTTGGAGGGAGTGGAGAATTCACCCCTCCACTTT. This gives the protein CASSLEGVENSPLHF.

The chain recombines TRBV3-1 (or the pseudogene TRBV3-2) with TRBJ2-7; D is perhaps TRBD2 (5 bases). CDR1 and CDR2 (germline): LGHDT, YNNKEL (reference sequence). This CDR3 contains 11 residues. V lost 4 bases and J 7 bases, leaving 8 bases between the germline ends. CDR3 in DNA: TGTGCCAGCAGCCGTCGGGATGAGCAGTACTTC. Translation gives CASSRRDEQYF.

This sequence joins TRBV28 and TRBJ2-5; possibly TRBD1 for D (7 bases). The CDR3 runs to 17 residues. Deletions cut 6 bases from V and 0 bases from J, with 20 bases between. Germline V lookup: CDR1 MDHEN, CDR2 SYDVKM. The CDR3 coding sequence is TGTGCCAGCAGCCTAACAGGGGACTGGCCGTACCAAGAGACCCAGTACTTC. Its translation: CASSLTGDWPYQETQYF.

V and J are TRBV4-2 and TRBJ1-5; TRBD1 aligns across 8 bases. J lost 6 bases, V lost 0 bases, and 7 bases had no gene match. The germline CDR1 and CDR2 sequences are LGHNA and YNFKEQ. The CDR3 covers 16 residues. The CDR3 is CASSQEMAGGFQPQHF. CDR3 DNA sequence: TGTGCCAGCAGCCAAGAGATGGCAGGGGGCTTTCAGCCCCAGCATTTT.

The genes are TRBV7-9 and TRBJ2-5; 9 nucleotides match TRBD2. CDR3 length: 18 amino acids. Germline V gene lookup returns CDR1 SEHNR and CDR2 FQNEAQ (reference sequence). Trimming took 2 bases from V and 5 from J; bases not matched to a gene: 15. CDR3: CASSLMGAAGGTSETQYF. CDR3 bases: TGTGCCAGCAGCTTAATGGGTGCAGCGGGAGGCACCAGTGAGACCCAGTACTTC.

The chain combines TRBV27 with TRBJ2-3; D gene ambiguous. The V end lost 8 bases, the J end lost 0 bases, and 3 bases lay between the germline ends. Germline V gene data show CDR1 as MNHEY and CDR2 as SMNVEV (reference sequence). The CDR3 runs 11 residues. The DNA of the CDR3 is TGTGCCAGCCGTAGCACAGATACGCAGTATTTT. Protein product: CASRSTDTQYF.

The rearrangement links TRBV5-5 to TRBJ1-6; 8 positions match TRBD1. The J segment lost 7 bases and the V segment lost 4 bases, leaving 10 bases of the junction unmatched. The CDR3 sequence is 16 residues long. Germline V gives CDR1 SGHKS, CDR2 YYEKEE (reference sequence). The CDR3 DNA is TGTGCCAGCAGCCGGGGCCCAGGGGGCGAAAATTCACCCCTCCACTTT. Translated, it gives CASSRGPGGENSPLHF.

The chain couples TRBV28 to TRBJ2-3, with TRBD2 matching 14 bases. This CDR3 comprises 18 residues. Germline V gives CDR1 MDHEN, CDR2 SYDVKM. After removal of 5 bases from V and 0 bases from J, the junction contained 7 bases not matched to a gene. This CDR3 is CASSPPGLAGDSTDTQYF. Written as DNA, the CDR3 is TGTGCCAGCAGTCCGCCGGGACTAGCGGGAGATAGCACAGATACGCAGTATTTT.

The CDR3 reads CASSLDNDQPQHF. The DNA for the CDR3 is TGTGCCAGTAGTCTTGACAATGATCAGCCCCAGCATTTT. The genes are TRBV19 and TRBJ1-5; no clear D. The V gene's germline CDR1 is LNHDA and CDR2 SQIVND (reference sequence). V was pared by 5 bases and J by 5 bases, with 10 bases between. The CDR3 sequence is 13 residues long.

The V call is TRBV9, the J call TRBJ2-1; D possibly corresponds to TRBD2 (6 bases). Germline lookup yields CDR1 SGDLS and CDR2 YYNGEE. Trimming left V 3 bases short and J 0 bases short, with 10 bases between. The CDR3 is 15 residues long. The CDR3 DNA follows: TGTGCCAGCAGCGGTAGCGGAGGCTCCTACAATGAGCAGTTCTTC. Its protein is CASSGSGGSYNEQFF.

The chain carries TRBV27 and TRBJ2-3; possibly TRBD2 for D (5 bases). The germline gives CDR1 MNHEY, CDR2 SMNVEV (reference sequence). V lost 4 bases to trimming and J lost 8 bases, with 13 bases between them. There are 13 residues in the CDR3. The CDR3 is CASSSLQLGTQYF. The CDR3 coding sequence is TGTGCCAGCAGTTCCTTACAACTAGGTACGCAGTATTTT.